This TCR beta chain was captured in a study of CD8 T cells in Susac syndrome. Germline V lookup: CDR1 SGHRS, CDR2 YFSETQ. V was clipped by 2 bases and J by 2 bases, with 10 bases between them. The CDR3 runs 14 residues. Sequencing of TCR beta drew on CD8+ and CD4+ T cells from blood. The CD8+ and CD4+ T cells were negatively isolated, with the TEMRA cells enriched by FACS. RNA in amounts of about 0.5 to 1 ug was reverse transcribed with random hexamers. Across 54 Vbeta and 13 Jbeta, TCR beta CDR3 was amplified with immunoSEQ multiplex PCR. MiXCR was run by TCRdb on the immunoSEQ multiplex PCR reads, yielding one entry per CDR3 protein. Among roughly 150,000 distinct CDR3 sequences listed, roughly 94% were seen once.

The source is a human donor with multiple sclerosis. Specimen: CD4+ T cells from PBMCs. V gene TRBV5-1 combines with J gene TRBJ1-1, with D perhaps TRBD1 (5 bases). This CDR3 reads CASSFAGVNTEAFF. For the CDR3, the DNA is TGCGCCAGCAGCTTTGCGGGGGTAAACACTGAAGCTTTCTTT.